The 21 T cell receptor beta chains given below trace back to one sample, sequenced in a study of molecular identifiers for immune sequencing clone quantification. TCRdb called the PCR reads again in MiXCR, with one record for every CDR3 protein. The sample records 40,000 to 65,000 distinct CDR3 sequences, roughly a third being singletons. The source material was naive CD8+ T cells from blood, with Jurkat cell RNA spiked in. Subset meaning: FACS-sorted CD8+CD4-CCR7+CD45RA+ naive T cells. Receptors originate from a human donor in good health. Some libraries in this study had Jurkat cell RNA spiked in.

The chain recombines TRBV28 with TRBJ2-7; 11 nucleotides align to TRBD2. V lost 3 bases to trimming and J lost 2 bases; unmatched junction nucleotides: 9. In germline, CDR1 is MDHEN, CDR2 SYDVKM. The CDR3 has 17 amino acids. This chain's CDR3 is CASSLYGSGRAPYEQYF. DNA for the CDR3: TGTGCCAGCAGTTTGTACGGTAGCGGGAGGGCCCCCTACGAGCAGTACTTC.

As concerns this clonotype: The CDR3 does not close with the conserved phenylalanine or tryptophan, likely indicating a read error. The chain links TRBV28 to TRBJ1-5, with D unresolved. Trimming removed 5 bases from V and 3 bases from J, with 11 bases in between. Germline lookup yields CDR1 MDHEN and CDR2 SYDVKM. The CDR3 runs to 14 residues. The CDR3: CASSQDSFNQPQHL. The DNA for the CDR3 is TGTGCCAGCAGTCAGGACTCTTTCAATCAGCCCCAGCATCTT.

This clonotype showed up many times. The gene calls are TRBV28 and TRBJ1-6; 7 bases are a match to TRBD1. The germline CDR1 and CDR2 sequences are MDHEN and SYDVKM. Trimming cost V 6 bases and J 8 bases; bases outside gene matches: 13. The CDR3 has 16 amino acids. The CDR3 DNA sequence: TGTGCCAGCAGATCCTCGACAGGGTTATCTTATTCACCCCTCCACTTT. Translating it yields CASRSSTGLSYSPLHF.

There are many counts of this clonotype. The CDR3 loop is CASSRSGTSTDTQYF. The CDR3 DNA reads TGTGCCAGCAGCCGATCCGGGACTAGCACAGATACGCAGTATTTT. This chain connects TRBV5-4 to TRBJ2-3; the D gene is possibly TRBD2 (6 bases). In germline, CDR1 is SGHNT, CDR2 YYREEE (reference sequence). CDR3 length: 15 amino acids. Trimming left V 4 bases short and J 0 bases short, with 12 bases between.

The table lists this clonotype with a few counts. The gene calls are TRBV5-4 and TRBJ2-7, with 7 nucleotides matching TRBD1. There are 15 residues in the CDR3. Germline V CDR1 and CDR2: SGHNT, YYREEE (reference sequence). J was trimmed by 3 bases and V by 0 bases; bases with no gene match: 6. CDR3 loop: CASSLERTGDYEQYF. As DNA, the CDR3 is TGTGCCAGCAGCTTGGAGCGGACAGGAGACTACGAGCAGTACTTC.

For this clonotype: Given a much more abundant clone one base away, this may be a read error. The rearrangement links TRBV5-1 to TRBJ1-1; no clear D. The CDR3 runs 15 residues. CDR1 and CDR2 (germline): SGHRS, YFSETQ. CDR3 region: CASSLARHGATQAFF. The CDR3, as DNA: TGCGCCAGCAGCTTGGCACGGCATGGTGCCACTCAAGCTTTCTTT.

The J gene is TRBJ2-2, the V gene TRBV19, with D perhaps TRBD2 (6 bases). This CDR3 comprises 14 residues. The germline V and J ends were trimmed by 4 bases and 6 bases, with 12 bases remaining between them. Germline V gives CDR1 LNHDA, CDR2 SQIVND (reference sequence). CDR3 residues: CASSSGRLAGELFF. The CDR3 coding sequence is TGTGCCAGTAGTAGCGGACGACTAGCCGGGGAGCTGTTTTTT. The full variable domain, rest sourced from reference TRBV19 and TRBJ2-2, is DGGITQSPKYLFRKEGQNVTLSCEQNLNHDAMYWYRQDPGQGLRLIYYSQIVNDFQKGDIAEGYSVSREKKESFPLTVTSAQKNPTAFYLCASSSGRLAGELFFGEGSRLTVL.

There are a few counts of this clonotype. The rearrangement links TRBV20-1 to TRBJ2-7; D might be TRBD2 (5 bases). The V end lost 3 bases, the J end lost 6 bases, and 12 bases lay between the germline ends. Germline lookup yields CDR1 DFQATT and CDR2 SNEGSKA (reference sequence). The CDR3 spans 12 residues. DNA of the CDR3: TGCAGTGCTAGTCCCGGCGGGTCCGAGCAGTACTTC. Its translation is CSASPGGSEQYF.

The chain joins TRBV6-5 to TRBJ2-7; D is possibly TRBD1 or TRBD2 (5 bases each). V was pared by 0 bases and J by 2 bases, with 8 bases between. Germline V lookup: CDR1 MNHEY, CDR2 SVGAGI. This CDR3 has 14 amino acids. This CDR3 is CASSYSWGTYEQYF. CDR3 in DNA: TGTGCCAGCAGTTACTCATGGGGGACCTACGAGCAGTACTTC.

The rearrangement joins TRBV4-3 to TRBJ2-7, with a tentative D call TRBD2 (6 bases). CDR3 length equals 15 residues. V lost 1 base to trimming and J lost 4 bases, with 14 bases between them. Germline CDR1 LGHNA, CDR2 YSLEER. Here the CDR3 reads CASSQGSGRGYEQYF. The CDR3 DNA sequence: TGCGCCAGCAGCCAAGGTTCCGGGAGAGGATACGAGCAGTACTTC.

The rearrangement uses TRBV11-2 and TRBJ2-7; D unresolved. Per germline, CDR1 SGHAT and CDR2 FQNNGV. V was trimmed by 4 bases and J by 2 bases, leaving 9 bases between them. The CDR3 covers 13 residues. The CDR3 region has the DNA TGTGCCAGCAGCTCCCTAAGGGCCTACGAGCAGTACTTC. Translating gives CASSSLRAYEQYF.

The CDR3 loop is CSASMPLIISYEQYF. The CDR3 coding sequence is TGCAGTGCCTCAATGCCTCTTATTATCTCCTACGAGCAGTACTTC. The rearrangement joins TRBV20-1 to TRBJ2-7; D is undetermined. Trimming removed 6 bases from V and 0 bases from J, with 18 bases in between. This CDR3 is built from 15 residues. Germline V gene lookup returns CDR1 DFQATT and CDR2 SNEGSKA (reference sequence).

This clonotype was counted at least ten times. The J gene is TRBJ2-7, the V gene TRBV28, with no clear D. The CDR3 has 15 amino acids. Germline-derived CDR1 and CDR2 are MDHEN and SYDVKM. Trimming took off 6 bases at V and 3 bases at J, with 18 bases between the two ends. The CDR3: CASSPGPSVLYEQYF. Written as DNA, the CDR3 is TGTGCCAGCAGCCCCGGGCCTTCGGTCCTCTACGAGCAGTACTTC.

The chain uses TRBV9 and TRBJ2-1, with D uncertain. Germline CDR1 SGDLS, CDR2 YYNGEE. The CDR3 is 15 residues long. Trimming cost V 4 bases and J 1 base, with 12 bases left between them. This chain's CDR3 is CASSPRPVSYNEQFF. The CDR3 nucleotides read TGTGCCAGCAGCCCCCGCCCCGTATCCTACAATGAGCAGTTCTTC.

This clonotype was counted only a few times. The V gene is TRBV11-2, the J gene TRBJ2-1; 9 nucleotides agree with TRBD2. Unmatched junction bases numbered 11, after V lost 3 bases and J lost 8 bases. In germline, CDR1 is SGHAT, CDR2 FQNNGV. CDR3 size: 16 residues. The CDR3, as DNA: TGTGCCAGCAGCTTTAGGATCCTAGCGGGAATCGATGAGCAGTTCTTC. The encoded protein is CASSFRILAGIDEQFF.

The gene calls are TRBV21-1 and TRBJ2-3; the DNA was not compared with TRBD2, the D call given in the table. TRBV21-1 is listed as a pseudogene. This CDR3 contains 17 residues. The CDR3 spells CASSVGRGLATPDTQYF. In DNA form, the CDR3 reads TGTGCCAGCAGCGTGGGACGGGGACTAGCCACACCCGATACGCAGTATTTT.

About this clonotype itself: As the CDR3 is not closed by the conserved phenylalanine or tryptophan, this likely results from a read error. The J gene is TRBJ1-6, the V gene TRBV7-8, with unresolved D. Looked up from germline, CDR1 is SGHVS and CDR2 is FQNEAQ. V dropped 4 bases and J dropped 10 bases, with 11 bases sitting between them. The CDR3 contains 13 residues. This CDR3 is CASSSITWSPLHI. CDR3 nucleotide sequence: TGTGCCAGCAGCTCGATTACTTGGTCACCCCTCCACATT.

As to this clonotype: At one of its ends the junction is not consistent with the germline gene, which may arise from a read error. The J gene is TRBJ2-5, the V gene TRBV7-9, with 8 bases identical to TRBD2. CDR3 length: 16 amino acids. Germline V lookup: CDR1 SEHNR, CDR2 FQNEAQ (reference sequence). CDR3 region: CASSPRGGIRQEPQYF. The CDR3 bases are TGTGCCAGCAGTCCCCGCGGGGGGATCCGCCAAGAGCCCCAGTACTTC.

Turning to this clonotype: Since a much larger clone is just one base distant, this may be a read error. V is TRBV15 and J is TRBJ1-5; no definite D call. This CDR3 has 15 amino acids. Trimming stripped 5 bases from V and 0 bases from J, with 11 bases between. Germline V gives CDR1 LNHNV, CDR2 YYDKDF (reference sequence). This CDR3 is CATSFEARSNQPQHF. CDR3 DNA: TGTGCCACCAGCTTTGAGGCGCGTAGCAATCAGCCCCAGCATTTT.

There are a few counts of this clonotype. V is TRBV28 and J is TRBJ2-7; D possibly corresponds to TRBD2 (5 bases). Germline values: CDR1 MDHEN, CDR2 SYDVKM. The V gene lost 3 bases and the J gene lost 3 bases, with 12 bases spanning the gap. This CDR3 spans 14 amino acids. CDR3 in amino acids: CASSFGVRGYEQYF. In DNA, the CDR3 is TGTGCCAGCAGTTTCGGGGTGCGTGGCTACGAGCAGTACTTC. Based on the CDR3 plus reference TRBV28 and TRBJ2-7, the full variable domain is DVKVTQSSRYLVKRTGEKVFLECVQDMDHENMFWYRQDPGLGLRLIYFSYDVKMKEKGDIPEGYSVSREKKERFSLILESASTNQTSMYLCASSFGVRGYEQYFGPGTRLTVT.

The chain combines TRBV11-2 with TRBJ2-3, with TRBD2 matching over 14 bases. J lost 0 bases, V lost 4 bases, and 3 bases had no gene match. The CDR3 is 17 amino acids. Germline V gene data show CDR1 as SGHAT and CDR2 as FQNNGV. The DNA for the CDR3 is TGTGCCAGCAGCTCGGGACTAGCGGGAGCTAGCACAGATACGCAGTATTTT. Translation gives CASSSGLAGASTDTQYF. The full variable domain, its missing parts supplied by reference TRBV11-2 and TRBJ2-3, is EAGVAQSPRYKIIEKRQSVAFWCNPISGHATLYWYQQILGQGPKLLIQFQNNGVVDDSQLPKDRFSAERLKGVDSTLKIQPAKLEDSAVYLCASSSGLAGASTDTQYFGPGTRLTVL.